This T cell receptor beta chain appears in the sequencing data of a study of cytomegalovirus exposure and HLA in healthy donors. Primers for the PCR totalled 60 Vbeta and 13 Jbeta. Generated by immunoSEQ multiplex PCR, the TCRdb table keeps only in-frame clones and is missing some. Seen here are 210,000 or so clones, over 70% observed once, and the top ten hold roughly 2.5%. The sample comprised PBMCs. The clonotype originates from a woman aged 55-75 years in good health and CMV-seropositive.

The CDR3 protein is CASSIGLAGGSDTQYF. CDR3 sequence (DNA): TGTGCCAGCAGCATTGGACTAGCGGGGGGATCAGATACGCAGTATTTT. The rearrangement joins TRBV11-3 to TRBJ2-3; 14 bases line up with TRBD2. This CDR3 comprises 16 residues. V was clipped by 5 bases and J by 4 bases; unmatched bases: 5. CDR1 is SGHNT and CDR2 is YENEEA in the germline V gene.